These T cell receptor beta chains were read from a single sample in a study of Tregs in tolerant kidney transplant recipients. Sequencing used immunoSEQ multiplex PCR; TCRdb keeps in-frame clones, though not all of them. This table has some 90,000 clones, approximately 90% appearing once. Sample: CD8+ T cells from blood. These TCRs come from a human donor in good health. The CDR3 runs from the conserved cysteine through the conserved F or W. The order of the fields is clone size, D gene, J gene, V gene, CDR3 length, CDR3 DNA, CDR3 protein. A D gene is named only where the DNA matches it firmly. Only some rows state a clone size, as once, few, many or a class for expanded clones.

- - TRBJ2-5 TRBV9 15 TGTGCCAGCAGCGTAGCTGGGCTAGTTGGGGAGACCCAGTACTTC CASSVAGLVGETQYF
- TRBD1 TRBJ2-7 TRBV6-4 15 TGTGCCACCTCGAGAGGGGGACAGGGGCCCTACGAGCAGTACTTC CATSRGGQGPYEQYF
- TRBD2 TRBJ2-7 TRBV20-1 11 TGCAGTGCTAGAGTACAGCGGGAGGGGTACTTC CSARVQREGYF
- TRBD1 TRBJ2-5 TRBV6-6 14 TGTGCCAGCAGTTGGGACAGGGAGTTTTGGACCCAGTACTTC CASSWDREFWTQYF
- - TRBJ1-1 TRBV7-9 12 TGTGCCAGCAGCTACTCAGGACCTGAAGCTTTCTTT CASSYSGPEAFF
- TRBD2 TRBJ2-3 TRBV19 16 TGTGCCAGTAGTATTGGACTAGGCGGGACCCAAGATACGCAGTATTTT CASSIGLGGTQDTQYF
- - TRBJ1-3 TRBV9 17 TGTGCCAGCAGCGGGGGTACCGGGACTGACTCTGGAAACACCATATATTTT CASSGGTGTDSGNTIYF
- - TRBJ2-7 TRBV5-4 13 TGTGCCAGCAGCTTGTGGGGGGCTAACGAGCAGTACTTC CASSLWGANEQYF
- TRBD2 TRBJ2-1 TRBV4-1 16 TGCGCCAGCAGCCAGGCGGGGGGACCGTGGACTGATGAGCAGTTCTTC CASSQAGGPWTDEQFF
- - TRBJ2-5 TRBV7-8 14 TGTGCCAGCAGCTTATACAGGGTCTGGGAGACCCAGTACTTC CASSLYRVWETQYF
- - TRBJ2-5 TRBV7-7 16 TGTGCCAGCAGCTTAGAAGGGGTCAGGGTCGAAGAGACCCAGTACTTC CASSLEGVRVEETQYF
- - TRBJ1-2 TRBV10-3 19 TGTGCCATCAATCCAATTGCCGGGACAACTATTGGGTTTTCCTATGGCTACACCTTC CAINPIAGTTIGFSYGYTF
few TRBD1 TRBJ1-1 TRBV5-1 15 TGCGCCAGCAGCTTGGAGGGACAGTGGCTCACTGAAGCTTTCTTT CASSLEGQWLTEAFF
- - TRBJ1-1 TRBV29-1 14 TGCAGCGTGGCAAGGGGGGAAGGGGACACTGAAGCTTTCTTT CSVARGEGDTEAFF
- TRBD1 TRBJ1-1 TRBV9 14 TGTGCCAGCAGCGGCATGACAGGGGCCACTGAAGCTTTCTTT CASSGMTGATEAFF
- TRBD2 TRBJ2-2 TRBV9 17 TGTGCCAGCAGCGTAGGGGGAGGGGCCAGAGGTTTCGGGGAGCTGTTTTTT CASSVGGGARGFGELFF
- - TRBJ2-1 TRBV7-3 16 TGTGCCAGCAGCTTACTAGCGAGGAGCTCCTACAATGAGCAGTTCTTC CASSLLARSSYNEQFF
- TRBD2 TRBJ2-1 TRBV11-3 15 TGTGCCAGCAGCTTAGATCGGGGGACTAGCGGGGGCCAGTTCTTC CASSLDRGTSGGQFF
- - TRBJ2-2 TRBV6-5 13 TGTGCCAGCAGCCGACTAGGCCCCGGGGAGCTGTTTTTT CASSRLGPGELFF
- - TRBJ1-2 TRBV10-3 12 TGTGCCATCAGTGATACATACTATGGCTACACCTTC CAISDTYYGYTF
- - TRBJ2-5 TRBV4-1 14 TGCGCCAGCAGCCAAGATCGAGGCAAAGAGACCCAGTACTTC CASSQDRGKETQYF
- - TRBJ1-2 TRBV7-3 14 TGTGCCAGCAGCTTAGGGGGGAATCACTATGGCTACACCTTC CASSLGGNHYGYTF
- TRBD1 TRBJ2-4 TRBV6-4 14 TGTGCCAGCAGTGAACAGGGGGCGCCAGACATTCAGTACTTC CASSEQGAPDIQYF
- - TRBJ1-1 TRBV27 13 TGTGCCAGCAGTTGGGGACGGAACACTGAAGCTTTCTTT CASSWGRNTEAFF
- - TRBJ1-1 TRBV6-1 16 TGTGCCAGCAGTGAAGTGGCAGGGTTAGGGAGCACTGAAGCTTTCTTT CASSEVAGLGSTEAFF
once - TRBJ1-1 TRBV10-3 15 TGTGCCATCAGTCAGGAGAGACAGATTTACACTGAAGCTTTCTTT CAISQERQIYTEAFF
- - TRBJ2-1 TRBV9 16 TGTGCCAGCAGCGTAGAGAGAGCAGACTCCTACAATGAGCAGTTCTTC CASSVERADSYNEQFF
- - TRBJ2-5 TRBV29-1 11 TGCAGGGTGACAGGCGAGTCGGCCCAGTACTTC CRVTGESAQYF
- TRBD2 TRBJ2-7 TRBV4-1 16 TGCGCCAGCAGCCAAGGTCTCGGGAGGAGCTCCTACGAGCAGTACTTC CASSQGLGRSSYEQYF
- - TRBJ1-1 TRBV19 13 TGTGCCAGTAGTTTCAGGGGATCCACTGAAGCTTTCTTT CASSFRGSTEAFF
- TRBD1 TRBJ1-5 TRBV19 15 TGTGCCAGTAGTAGCGACAGGGTGGCTGGTCAGCCCCAGCATTTT CASSSDRVAGQPQHF
- TRBD2 TRBJ2-7 TRBV9 15 TGTGCCAGCAGCTTAGAGACTAGCGGGCTCTACGAGCAGTACTTC CASSLETSGLYEQYF
- - TRBJ1-5 TRBV21-1 17 TGTGCCAGCAGCAAAACGGGGAGGGCTATGGAGCAATCAGCCCAGCATTTT CASSKTGRAMEQSAQHF
once - TRBJ1-4 TRBV7-9 15 TGTGCCAGCAGCGGAGAAAAGTCCTCTAATGAAAAACTGTTTTTT CASSGEKSSNEKLFF
- - TRBJ2-2 TRBV6-5 14 TGTGCCAGCAGTCCGGGACAGAACACCGGGGAGCTGTTTTTT CASSPGQNTGELFF
- TRBD2 TRBJ2-1 TRBV27 16 TGTGCCAGCAGCCGACCGGGGAGCGGGAGGATCAATGAGCAGTTCTTC CASSRPGSGRINEQFF
- - TRBJ2-2 TRBV7-8 14 TGTGCCAGCAGCTTAGCGGGGGGGCTCGGGGAGCTGTTTTTT CASSLAGGLGELFF
- - TRBJ1-2 TRBV27 15 TGTGCCAGCAGTCATTCGGGACACCCTAACTATGGCTACACCTTC CASSHSGHPNYGYTF
- TRBD1 TRBJ1-1 TRBV27 16 TGTGCCAGCAGTTTATCGGCGACAGGGCTGAACACTGAAGCTTTCTTT CASSLSATGLNTEAFF
- TRBD2 TRBJ2-1 TRBV6-1 15 TGTGCCAGCAGCCCCTGGACTAGCCAATACAATGAGCAGTTCTTC CASSPWTSQYNEQFF
- TRBD1 TRBJ1-4 TRBV27 16 TGTGCCAGCAGGGCCGGACAGGGGCAATCTAATGAAAAACTGTTTTTT CASRAGQGQSNEKLFF
- - TRBJ2-7 TRBV21-1 15 TGTGCCAGCAGCAACGGGACTAGCGGTCCCTACGAGCAGTACTTC CASSNGTSGPYEQYF
- - TRBJ1-4 TRBV6-5 14 TGTGCCAGCAGGCGGGACGGGACTAATGAAAAACTGTTTTTT CASRRDGTNEKLFF
once TRBD2 TRBJ2-3 TRBV7-9 15 TGTGCCAGCAGCCTAGCGGGAGGGGCATTAGATACGCAGTATTTT CASSLAGGALDTQYF
- - TRBJ2-7 TRBV2 15 TGTGCCAGCAGTGAGGGAGCTTCCTCCTCCTACGAGCAGTACTTC CASSEGASSSYEQYF
many TRBD1 TRBJ1-6 TRBV2 15 TGTGCCAGCAGTGAAGACGCAGGGGGTTATTCACCCCTCCACTTT CASSEDAGGYSPLHF
- TRBD2 TRBJ2-3 TRBV4-1 14 TGCGCCAGCAGCCAGACTAGCGGCGCAGATACGCAGTATTTT CASSQTSGADTQYF
- - TRBJ1-1 TRBV9 13 TGTGCCAGCGGGGACACTATGAACACTGAAGCTTTCTTT CASGDTMNTEAFF
- - TRBJ2-3 TRBV5-6 15 TGTGCCAGCAGCTTGGGCTGGGGATCGGGCGGTACGCAGTATTTT CASSLGWGSGGTQYF
- - TRBJ2-5 TRBV7-6 17 TGTGCCAGCAGCTTAGAGACGTATGGTACCCTTTTGGAGACCCAGTACTTC CASSLETYGTLLETQYF
- - TRBJ1-3 TRBV18 16 TGTGCCAGCTCACCTTGGGACGGCAGCTCTGGAAACACCATATATTTT CASSPWDGSSGNTIYF
- TRBD1 TRBJ1-1 TRBV13 14 TGTGCCAGCAGCGGGGGGACAGGGGGCACTGAAGCTTTCTTT CASSGGTGGTEAFF
- TRBD2 TRBJ2-7 TRBV9 16 TGTGCCAGCAGCCCCAGAGCGGGAGGGGTCGGTACGGAGCAGTACTTC CASSPRAGGVGTEQYF
- - TRBJ1-1 TRBV7-9 13 TGTGCCAGCAGCTCAGACCTCGGGCTTGAAGCTTTCTTT CASSSDLGLEAFF
- TRBD2 TRBJ2-1 TRBV11-2 18 TGTGCCAGCAGCTTAGTGGGTAGCGGGGACTTCTCCTACAATGAGCAGTTCTTC CASSLVGSGDFSYNEQFF